This TCR beta chain was retrieved from a study of T cells in Graves' hyperthyroidism and ophthalmopathy. The germline V gene encodes CDR1 MNHEY and CDR2 SMNVEV (reference sequence). The CDR3 is made up of 16 amino acids. V shed 7 bases and J 8 bases; nucleotides not matched to a gene: 16. Amplification yielded TCR beta CDR3 regions, with RNA transcripts as the source. A set of HTBI primers served as the primers for a first-round RT-PCR of the TCR CDR3. TCRdb reprocessed the multiplex PCR reads via MiXCR and lists one record per CDR3 protein. The data contain hundreds of thousands of distinct CDR3 sequences, approximately 15% of them singletons. This clonotype was detected many times.

This clonotype was obtained from a woman aged 18-29 years with Graves' hyperthyroidism. The sequencing sample was made of blood. V usage is TRBV27 and J usage is TRBJ2-1; 8 positions agree with TRBD2. This chain's CDR3 is CASTYPSGRGLHEQFF. CDR3 nucleotide sequence: TGTGCCAGCACCTATCCGAGCGGGAGAGGTTTGCATGAGCAGTTCTTC.